One TCR beta chain is described in this entry. Its antigen is currently not known. There are no base qualities to consult, and no much larger clone falls within one base. The CDR3 runs 14 amino acids, cysteine and phenylalanine included. Only the CDR3 portion is preserved as DNA: 42 bases, with reading frame beginning at the first base. For CDR1 and CDR2, the germline V gene (reference sequence) lists MNHEY and SMNVEV. Trimming costs V 4 bases and J 0 bases, and their ends lie 7 bases apart. The intended sense of this specimen's treatment or condition label: live attenuated yellow fever vaccine strain. Two biological replicates of bulk PBMCs were collected at each blood-draw timepoint. A standard Ficoll-Paque protocol was used to isolate PBMCs from peripheral blood. TriZol was used to extract RNA from bulk PBMCs, from CD4 and CD8 fractions, and from dextramer-positive and dextramer-negative fractions.

This sample is part of a study of T cells after yellow fever vaccination (dated by TCRdb to the late 2010s). For the wider study: Libraries from fractions with low cell numbers were prepared with the SMART-Seq v4 Ultra Low Input RNA kit. Two healthy male donors, one aged 18 to 30 and one aged 30 to 40 years, were included in the cohort. Blood was collected at multiple timepoints before and after primary and secondary immunization, and bulk PBMC replicates and cell subsets were isolated. Bulk TCR alpha and beta repertoires were sequenced longitudinally to track T-cell clones before and after primary and booster YFV17D yellow fever vaccination.

Sequenced on an Illumina NovaSeq 6000. TCR cDNA was made using 5'RACE template switching, a step that added a universal primer site and unique molecular identifiers. cDNA synthesis was primed from both the TCR alpha and TCR beta constant segments. Libraries were amplified in two PCR steps, with sample barcodes and sequencing adapters added in the second step. Sequencing of the libraries was done on either Illumina HiSeq 2500 (2x100 bp) or NovaSeq (2x150 bp). The paper's processing steps were these. MIGEC handled demultiplexing of reads and collapsing into UMI consensus sequences, while MiXCR performed V(D)J alignment. Vaccine-responding clonotypes were defined with edgeR using replicate PBMC samples, requiring FDR below 0.01 and a log2 fold change above 5 up to day 15. Bulk clonotypes were assigned CD4 or CD8 identity according to which sequenced CD4 or CD8 repertoire held them at higher abundance. TCRdb reworked the public reads: Q25 trimming with fastp, MiXCR clone assembly, productive beta chains retained. Each entry is one CDR3 protein sequence, shown with its most common DNA and genes. The V and J calls were not made by the authors but by TCRdb's processing. The sample table records roughly 340,000 distinct CDR3 sequences; 3% to 4.5% of these occur just once. The top ten clonotypes cover approximately 24% of the sample.

What the work shows at the level of the full study, not this receptor alone: Compared with the primary T-cell response, the secondary T-cell response was weaker but faster, peaking on day 5 rather than day 15. A small fraction of clonotypes showed up in both the CD4 and CD8 compartments, probably as a result of convergent recombination. Computational filtering was needed because FACS-sorted repertoires could contain abundant contaminating clonotypes from the bulk population. Most clones expanded after primary vaccination were re-detected after the booster (almost 97% of CD4 and around 88% of CD8), suggesting broad memory maintenance. Because the study included only a couple of donors, the extent to which the findings can be generalized is limited.

This sample comprised PBMCs, obtained 5 days after the yellow fever booster vaccination. Rearrangement joined TRBV27 to TRBJ1-3; confidence is insufficient to name the D gene. The receptor was derived from a young man who received the YFV17D yellow fever vaccine. The DNA reads as follows: TGTGCCAGCAGTTCACGGCCCTCTGGAAACACCATATATTTT. It translates to CASSSRPSGNTIYF.